This T cell receptor beta chain emerged from a study of blood T cell repertoires in COVID-19. Study context: PBMCs, B-cell-depleted T cells, or T cells were the source of the cDNA or gDNA that made up the material.

Donors were grouped by their self-reported clinical history. In the 2 weeks before study entry, exposed participants met a COVID-19 case, which was PCR-confirmed or clinician-diagnosed. In the source study's methods: The assay estimated nucleated cells by amplifying reference gene primers. Assay: immunoSEQ multiplex PCR; the TCRdb copy retains only in-frame clones and omits some. V and J calls plus clone size are reproduced from that table; the DNA served to infer D and trimming. Of fewer than 250,000 clones listed, 80% to 85% were seen once; the top ten hold about 3.2%. The germline CDR1 and CDR2 sequences are MNHNS and SASEGT. The CDR3 spans 16 residues. Between the trimmed V and J ends, which lost 0 bases and 4 bases, there was a span of 13 bases.

Sequenced: PBMCs or T cells enriched from blood (not recorded which). The genes are TRBV6-1 and TRBJ2-1; perhaps TRBD2 as D (6 bases). This clonotype was sampled from a woman under 40 who had been exposed to COVID-19. The CDR3 bases are TGTGCCAGCAGTGAAGCGCGGGGTGGCGGGTACAATGAGCAGTTCTTC. Translating it yields CASSEARGGGYNEQFF.